This T cell receptor beta chain was sequenced for a study of T cell responses to AZD1222 COVID-19 vaccine. The germline V gene encodes CDR1 LNHDA and CDR2 SQIVND (reference sequence). CDR3 length: 14 amino acids. The V and J ends lost 9 bases and 1 base respectively, with 10 bases between them. Study-level results: The study sampled repertoires only after the peak T cell response. Donors were largely white British and mainly female; clonal diversity was possibly underestimated.

Method: immunoSEQ multiplex PCR; TCRdb's copy keeps in-frame clones and lacks some. The data contain around 180,000 clones, 94% of them seen just once; the ten biggest clones take up 1.5% to 2%. On this clone itself: What it recognizes is unknown.

The gene calls are TRBV19 and TRBJ2-6; TRBD1 might be the D (5 bases). The sequences come from peripheral blood, collected 28 days after the second AZD1222 dose. The source is an adult who received the AZD1222 COVID-19 vaccine. The CDR3 protein is CASNDRSGANVLTF. DNA of the CDR3: TGTGCCAGCAACGACAGATCTGGGGCCAACGTCCTGACTTTC.